This TCR beta chain was sequenced during a study of T-cell memory formation after mild COVID-19. Findings and limits, study-wide: Pre-infection memory held some responding clones, suggesting pre-existing cross-reactive T cells responded.

Germline loops: CDR1 SGHDT, CDR2 YYEEEE. The length of the CDR3 is 14 residues. J lost 7 bases, V lost 5 bases, and 10 bases had no gene match. Constant-segment primers served in 5'RACE that generated TCR alpha and TCR beta cDNA libraries bearing sample barcodes and UMIs. TCRdb called the 5' RACE reads again in MiXCR, with one record for every CDR3 protein. Among approximately 390,000 distinct CDR3 sequences, more than 15% were seen once, and the ten largest hold 20% to 25%. Worth noting for this clonotype: What it binds is unknown.

This chain connects TRBV5-6 to TRBJ1-1; 8 positions agree with TRBD1. The sequence derives from a man between 18 and 35 years old who had mild COVID-19 (a few samples of this study predate the infection). Cell type and time point are not known. Sequencing used PBMCs or a T cell subset sorted from them (not recorded which). This CDR3 reads CASRSRQGIIEAFF. The CDR3, as DNA: TGTGCCAGCAGGTCGAGACAGGGGATCATTGAAGCTTTCTTT. Looking up the rest from reference TRBV5-6 and TRBJ1-1 gives the full variable domain: DAGVTQSPTHLIKTRGQQVTLRCSPKSGHDTVSWYQQALGQGPQFIFQYYEEEERQRGNFPDRFSGHQFPNYSSELNVNALLLGDSALYLCASRSRQGIIEAFFGQGTRLTVV.